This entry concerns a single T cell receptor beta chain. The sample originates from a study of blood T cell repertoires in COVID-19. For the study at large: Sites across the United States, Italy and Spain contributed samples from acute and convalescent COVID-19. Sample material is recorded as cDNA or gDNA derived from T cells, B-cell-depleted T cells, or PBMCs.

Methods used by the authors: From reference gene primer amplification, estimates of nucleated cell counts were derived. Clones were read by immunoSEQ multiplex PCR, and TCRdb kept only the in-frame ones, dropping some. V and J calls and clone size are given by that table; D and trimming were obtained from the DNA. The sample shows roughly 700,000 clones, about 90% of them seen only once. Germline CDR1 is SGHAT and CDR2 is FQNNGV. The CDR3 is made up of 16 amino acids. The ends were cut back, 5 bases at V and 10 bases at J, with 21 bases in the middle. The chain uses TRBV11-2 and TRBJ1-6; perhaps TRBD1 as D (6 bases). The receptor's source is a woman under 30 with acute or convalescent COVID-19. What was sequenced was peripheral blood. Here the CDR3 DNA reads TGTGCCAGCAGCCTCCTCACAGGGAGGGGTAGGTCACCCCTCCACTTT. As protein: CASSLLTGRGRSPLHF.